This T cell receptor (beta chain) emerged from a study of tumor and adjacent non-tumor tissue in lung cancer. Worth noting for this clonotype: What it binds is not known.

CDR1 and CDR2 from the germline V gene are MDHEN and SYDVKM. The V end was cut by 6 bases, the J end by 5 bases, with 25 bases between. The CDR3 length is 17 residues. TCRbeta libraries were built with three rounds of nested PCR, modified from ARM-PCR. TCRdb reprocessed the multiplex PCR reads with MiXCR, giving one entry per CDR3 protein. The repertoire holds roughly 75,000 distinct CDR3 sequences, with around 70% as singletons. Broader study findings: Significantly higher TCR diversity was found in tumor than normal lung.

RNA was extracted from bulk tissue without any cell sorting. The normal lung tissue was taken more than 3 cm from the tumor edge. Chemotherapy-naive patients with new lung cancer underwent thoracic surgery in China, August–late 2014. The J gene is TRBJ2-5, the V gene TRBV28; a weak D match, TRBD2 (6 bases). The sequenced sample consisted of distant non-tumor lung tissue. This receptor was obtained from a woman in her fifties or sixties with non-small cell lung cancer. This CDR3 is CASSVGGVLLGRETQYF. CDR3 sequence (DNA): TGTGCCAGCAGCGTTGGCGGGGTCCTCCTGGGAAGGGAGACCCAGTACTTC.